The clone carrying this T cell receptor beta chain showed up just once. This CDR3 comprises 15 residues. The V gene lost 2 bases and the J gene lost 6 bases, with 17 bases spanning the gap. Germline-derived CDR1 and CDR2 are MDHEN and SYDVKM. Primers: 60 Vbeta forward and 13 Jbeta reverse. Sequencing used immunoSEQ multiplex PCR; TCRdb keeps in-frame clones, though not all of them. The sample has around 97,000 clones; roughly 73% are singletons. This entry belongs to a study of cytomegalovirus exposure and HLA in healthy donors. The sequence came from a man in his forties in good health and CMV-seronegative. The chain couples TRBV28 to TRBJ2-7; D is perhaps TRBD1 (7 bases). What was sequenced was PBMCs. The CDR3 DNA reads TGTGCCAGCAGTTTAGGTGGAGGGGGCAGGTCCGAGCAGTACTTC. It encodes CASSLGGGGRSEQYF.